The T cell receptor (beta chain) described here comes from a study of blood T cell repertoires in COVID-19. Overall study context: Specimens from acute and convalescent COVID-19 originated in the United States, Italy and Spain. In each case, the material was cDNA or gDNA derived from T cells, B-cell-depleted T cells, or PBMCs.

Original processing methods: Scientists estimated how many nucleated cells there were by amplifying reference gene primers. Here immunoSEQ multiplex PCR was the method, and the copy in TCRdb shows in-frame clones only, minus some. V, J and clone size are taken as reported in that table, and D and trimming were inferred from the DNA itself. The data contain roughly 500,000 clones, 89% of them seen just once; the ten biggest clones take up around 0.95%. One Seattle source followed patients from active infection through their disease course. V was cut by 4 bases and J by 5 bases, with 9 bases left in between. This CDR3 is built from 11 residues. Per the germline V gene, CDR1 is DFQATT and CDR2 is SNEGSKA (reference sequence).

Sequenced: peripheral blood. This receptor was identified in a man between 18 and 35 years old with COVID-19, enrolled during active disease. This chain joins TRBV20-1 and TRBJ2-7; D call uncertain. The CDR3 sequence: CSAMEFDEQYF. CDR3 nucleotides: TGCAGTGCTATGGAGTTCGACGAGCAGTACTTC.